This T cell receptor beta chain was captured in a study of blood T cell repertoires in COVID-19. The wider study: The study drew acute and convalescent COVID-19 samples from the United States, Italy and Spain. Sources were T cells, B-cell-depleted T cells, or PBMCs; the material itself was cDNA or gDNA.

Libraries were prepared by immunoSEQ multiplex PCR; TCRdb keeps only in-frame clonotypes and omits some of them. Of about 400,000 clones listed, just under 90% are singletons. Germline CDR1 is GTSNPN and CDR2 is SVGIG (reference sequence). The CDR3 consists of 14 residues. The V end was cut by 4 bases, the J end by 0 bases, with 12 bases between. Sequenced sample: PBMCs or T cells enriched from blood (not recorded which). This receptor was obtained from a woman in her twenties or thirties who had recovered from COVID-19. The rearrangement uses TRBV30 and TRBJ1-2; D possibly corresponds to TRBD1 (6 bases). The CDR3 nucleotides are TGTGCCTGGATACGGACAGACACTAACTATGGCTACACCTTC. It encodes CAWIRTDTNYGYTF.